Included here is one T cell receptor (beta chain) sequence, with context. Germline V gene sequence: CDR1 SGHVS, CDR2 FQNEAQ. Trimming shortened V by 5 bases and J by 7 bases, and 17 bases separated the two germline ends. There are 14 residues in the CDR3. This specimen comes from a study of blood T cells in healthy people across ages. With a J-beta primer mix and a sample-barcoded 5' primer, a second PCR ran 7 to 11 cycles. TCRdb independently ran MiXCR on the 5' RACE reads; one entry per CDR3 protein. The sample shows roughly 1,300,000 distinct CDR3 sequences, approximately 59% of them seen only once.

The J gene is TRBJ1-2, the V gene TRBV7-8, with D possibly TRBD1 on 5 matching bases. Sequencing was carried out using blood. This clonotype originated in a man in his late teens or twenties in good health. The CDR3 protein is CASSPNGRAGGYTF. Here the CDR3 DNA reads TGTGCCAGCAGCCCAAATGGCAGGGCGGGTGGCTACACCTTC.